This TCR beta chain was retrieved from a study of blood T cells in healthy people across ages. This clonotype was detected a few times. A second roughly 7 to 12 cycle PCR used barcoded and J-beta primers. TCRdb reanalysed the 5' RACE reads using MiXCR and keeps one entry per CDR3 protein. The profile shows about a million distinct CDR3 sequences, about 51% of them singletons. V lost 2 bases and J lost 2, with 10 bases in between. This CDR3 is 15 amino acids long. The germline V gene has CDR1 MDHEN and CDR2 SYDVKM. This receptor was taken from a woman between 55 and 75 years old in good health. V is TRBV28 and J is TRBJ1-5; D is perhaps TRBD1 (5 bases). The sequenced sample was blood. CDR3 amino acids: CASSLRGVGNQPQHF. The CDR3 DNA follows: TGTGCCAGCAGTTTACGGGGGGTTGGCAATCAGCCCCAGCATTTT.